A selection of T cell receptor beta chains follows, all from one sample in a study of cytomegalovirus exposure and HLA in healthy donors. Assay: immunoSEQ multiplex PCR; the TCRdb copy retains only in-frame clones and omits some. The sample contains more than 150,000 clones, roughly 91% of which appear only once. The sample was PBMCs. Source of these receptors: a young man in good health and CMV-seronegative. Both conserved end residues are part of each CDR3. Fields, in order: J gene, CDR3 length, V gene, D gene, clone size, CDR3 protein, CDR3 DNA. D genes are given only for firm matches. Only some rows state a clone size, as once, few, many or a class for expanded clones.

TRBJ2-5,18,TRBV7-9,TRBD2,NA,CASSLALGRGRYQETQYF,TGTGCCAGCAGCTTAGCGCTGGGGCGCGGGAGGTATCAAGAGACCCAGTACTTC
TRBJ1-2,18,TRBV6-4,TRBD1,NA,CASRMSPGQMGEKDGYTF,TGTGCCAGCAGGATGAGTCCGGGACAGATGGGGGAAAAGGATGGCTACACCTTC
TRBJ2-5,12,TRBV5-1,NA,NA,CASSGTEETQYF,TGCGCCAGCAGCGGCACAGAAGAGACCCAGTACTTC
TRBJ1-1,14,TRBV2,NA,NA,CASSLDGSSTEAFF,TGTGCCAGCAGCCTTGATGGTTCGAGCACTGAAGCTTTCTTT
TRBJ2-3,14,TRBV7-2,NA,NA,CASSLVGGADTQYF,TGTGCCAGCAGCTTAGTCGGAGGCGCAGATACGCAGTATTTT
TRBJ1-4,16,TRBV5-6,TRBD1,once,CASSTEATGGWDKLFF,TGTGCCAGCAGCACCGAGGCCACAGGGGGCTGGGATAAACTGTTTTTT
TRBJ2-1,14,TRBV27,NA,NA,CASSFGGNANEQFF,TGTGCCAGCAGTTTCGGGGGTAACGCCAATGAGCAGTTCTTC
TRBJ2-2,19,TRBV1,NA,NA,CTSSQDQGTVRTNTGELFF,TGCACCAGCAGCCAAGATCAAGGGACAGTCCGAACGAACACCGGGGAGCTGTTTTTT
TRBJ1-2,14,TRBV6-6,TRBD1,few,CASSYSTGVYGYTF,TGTGCCAGCAGTTATTCCACAGGGGTCTATGGCTACACCTTC
TRBJ2-3,15,TRBV2,TRBD2,NA,CASSRTSGGKDTQYF,TGTGCCAGCAGTAGGACTAGCGGGGGTAAAGATACGCAGTATTTT
TRBJ1-5,13,TRBV10-3,TRBD1,NA,CAITSGQNQPQHF,TGTGCCATCACTTCGGGACAGAATCAGCCCCAGCATTTT
TRBJ1-1,14,TRBV27,TRBD1,NA,CASSWDRENTEAFF,TGTGCCAGCAGTTGGGACAGGGAGAACACTGAAGCTTTCTTT